Each of the 25 T cell receptor beta chains below was sequenced from the same sample in a study of blood T cells in healthy people across ages. Next came a second PCR, run for roughly 6 to 11 cycles, which used a sample-barcoded 5' primer along with a J-beta primer mix. TCRdb reanalysed the 5' RACE reads using MiXCR and keeps one entry per CDR3 protein. This table holds 580,000 or so distinct CDR3 sequences, roughly 43% found once. The specimen was blood. The receptor source for this set is a man older than 75 in good health.

The sample holds many counts of this clonotype. The chain carries TRBV6-6 and TRBJ2-7, with TRBD2 matching over 13 bases. The J segment lost 2 bases and the V segment lost 5 bases, leaving 3 bases of the junction unmatched. Germline-derived CDR1 and CDR2 are MNHNY and SVGAGI (reference sequence). This CDR3 comprises 15 residues. CDR3 DNA: TGTGCCAGCAGTGGGACTAGCGGGACACCCTACGAGCAGTACTTC. Amino acids: CASSGTSGTPYEQYF.

The genes are TRBV7-2 and TRBJ2-5, with D perhaps TRBD1 (6 bases). Between the trimmed V and J ends, which lost 5 bases and 2 bases, there was a span of 15 bases. The CDR3 loop spans 15 amino acids. Germline V gene sequence: CDR1 SGHTA, CDR2 FQGNSA. In DNA, the CDR3 is TGTGCCAGCAGCGTAGGGTTTGGACAGCAAGAGACCCAGTACTTC. Translated: CASSVGFGQQETQYF.

The V and J genes are TRBV5-1 and TRBJ2-3; perhaps TRBD2 as D (5 bases). CDR3 length: 16 residues. V was clipped by 0 bases and J by 2 bases, with 13 bases between them. Per germline, CDR1 SGHRS and CDR2 YFSETQ. This CDR3 is CASSLGGISATDTQYF. CDR3 bases: TGCGCCAGCAGCTTGGGAGGGATCTCTGCCACAGATACGCAGTATTTT.

The chain joins TRBV2 to TRBJ1-2; D possibly corresponds to TRBD1 (6 bases). V gave up 7 bases and J gave up 7 bases, with 16 bases separating them. The CDR3 is 13 amino acids. CDR1 is SNHLY and CDR2 is FYNNEI in the germline V gene. The CDR3 sequence is CASNIQGAGGYTF. The DNA for the CDR3 is TGTGCCAGCAACATACAGGGTGCAGGTGGCTACACCTTC.

The V gene is TRBV7-2, the J gene TRBJ1-2, with TRBD1 as a possible D gene (5 bases). Trimming removed 1 base from V and 7 bases from J, with 10 bases in between. This CDR3 has 13 residues. CDR1 and CDR2 from the germline V gene are SGHTA and FQGNSA. The chain's CDR3 is CASSLGRGSGYTF. The DNA for the CDR3 is TGTGCCAGCAGCTTAGGTCGGGGCTCTGGCTACACCTTC.

The rearrangement links TRBV5-1 to TRBJ2-5; D possibly corresponds to TRBD1 (6 bases). Trimming left V 4 bases short and J 1 base short, with 11 bases between. The CDR3 runs 14 residues. From germline, CDR1 is SGHRS and CDR2 YFSETQ. In nucleotides, the CDR3 is TGCGCCAGCAGCAGGGGGAGTCTCCAAGAGACCCAGTACTTC. It is translated as CASSRGSLQETQYF.

This chain uses TRBV20-1 with TRBJ2-1, with a tentative D call TRBD2 (5 bases). The V end lost 3 bases, the J end lost 1 base, and 16 bases lay between the germline ends. Germline CDR1 DFQATT, CDR2 SNEGSKA (reference sequence). The CDR3 is made up of 16 amino acids. CDR3 residues: CSARPMAGRSYNEQFF. The CDR3 region has the DNA TGCAGTGCTAGGCCAATGGCGGGCCGTTCCTACAATGAGCAGTTCTTC.

This clonotype has more than one count but fewer than ten. The V gene is TRBV6-4, the J gene TRBJ1-2, with 11 bases matching TRBD1. The CDR3 has 14 amino acids. V dropped 8 bases and J dropped 5; count of bases not matched to a gene: 7. The V gene's germline CDR1 is MRHNA and CDR2 SNTAGT. CDR3 residues: CASAPGTGGYGYTF. As DNA, the CDR3 is TGTGCCAGCGCCCCCGGGACAGGGGGATATGGCTACACCTTC.

The chain couples TRBV5-6 to TRBJ2-3, with D maybe TRBD2 (6 bases). The CDR3 runs to 16 residues. Germline V lookup: CDR1 SGHDT, CDR2 YYEEEE. Trimming took off 2 bases at V and 0 bases at J, with 13 bases between the two ends. DNA of the CDR3: TGTGCCAGCAGCTTCGGAGGGAGGTTCAGCACAGATACGCAGTATTTT. It translates to CASSFGGRFSTDTQYF.

This clonotype was observed a handful of times. This sequence joins TRBV5-1 and TRBJ2-7, with 7 bases identical to TRBD2. J lost 2 bases, V lost 0 bases, and 5 bases had no gene match. In germline, CDR1 is SGHRS, CDR2 YFSETQ. CDR3 size: 15 residues. CDR3 nucleotides: TGCGCCAGCAGCTTGGGGCTAGCGGATACCTACGAGCAGTACTTC. It specifies CASSLGLADTYEQYF.

Only a few counts were recorded for this clonotype. This chain uses TRBV14 with TRBJ2-7; D remains unclear. CDR3 length: 11 residues. V was clipped by 4 bases and J by 4 bases, with 5 bases between them. CDR1 and CDR2 from the germline V gene are SGHDN and FVKESK. This chain's CDR3 is CASSRNYEQYF. The CDR3 DNA reads TGTGCCAGCAGCCGAAATTACGAGCAGTACTTC.

V and J are TRBV7-3 and TRBJ2-3; 9 bases are a match to TRBD2. The germline V gene has CDR1 SGHTA and CDR2 FQGTGA. The V gene end was trimmed by 2 bases and the J gene end by 2 bases; junction bases not matched to a gene: 5. CDR3 length: 16 residues. CDR3 sequence reads: CASSLGLAGNTDTQYF. As DNA, the CDR3 is TGTGCCAGCAGCTTAGGCCTAGCGGGGAACACAGATACGCAGTATTTT.

This clonotype was seen at least ten times. The chain is built from TRBV5-1 and TRBJ1-1; possible D gene TRBD1, 5 bases. Germline loops: CDR1 SGHRS, CDR2 YFSETQ. This CDR3 contains 14 residues. V lost 4 bases, J lost 7 bases, and 17 bases lay in between. The CDR3 spells CASSPLDTFVEAFF. Here the CDR3 DNA reads TGCGCCAGCAGCCCCTTGGACACCTTCGTTGAAGCTTTCTTT. The complete variable domain, with remaining parts taken from reference TRBV5-1 and TRBJ1-1, reads KAGVTQTPRYLIKTRGQQVTLSCSPISGHRSVSWYQQTPGQGLQFLFEYFSETQRNKGNFPGRFSGRQFSNSRSEMNVSTLELGDSALYLCASSPLDTFVEAFFGQGTRLTVV.

The sample holds one count of this clonotype. Just one base apart from a much larger clone, this may be a read error. V gene TRBV10-3 combines with J gene TRBJ2-3; no clear D gene. Germline lookup yields CDR1 ENHRY and CDR2 SYGVKD. The CDR3 runs to 11 residues. In nucleotides, the CDR3 is TGTACCATCAGTGAGGCAGATACGCAGTATTTT. It codes for CTISEADTQYF.

This clonotype is a singleton in its sample. The rearrangement joins TRBV7-9 to TRBJ1-2; no clear D gene. V was trimmed by 3 bases and J by 1 base, leaving 12 bases between them. The germline gives CDR1 SEHNR, CDR2 FQNEAQ (reference sequence). The CDR3 is 15 amino acids. CDR3 sequence reads: CASSLGRAFNYGYTF. The CDR3, as DNA: TGTGCCAGCAGCTTGGGCCGAGCCTTTAACTATGGCTACACCTTC.

The rearrangement joins TRBV7-9 to TRBJ1-2; TRBD1 matches 10 bases. Per germline, CDR1 SEHNR and CDR2 FQNEAQ (reference sequence). The CDR3 has 13 amino acids. Unmatched junction bases numbered 5, after V lost 5 bases and J lost 8 bases. The chain's CDR3 is CASSAGQGLGYTF. The CDR3 coding sequence is TGTGCCAGCAGCGCGGGACAGGGGCTGGGCTACACCTTC. The complete variable domain, with remaining parts taken from reference TRBV7-9 and TRBJ1-2, reads DTGVSQNPRHKITKRGQNVTFRCDPISEHNRLYWYRQTLGQGPEFLTYFQNEAQLEKSRLLSDRFSAERPKGSFSTLEIQRTEQGDSAMYLCASSAGQGLGYTFGSGTRLTVV.

This clonotype appeared many times. This sequence joins TRBV29-1 and TRBJ1-5; a weak D match, TRBD1 (6 bases). V was clipped by 6 bases and J by 3 bases, with 12 bases between them. Germline assignment: CDR1 SQVTM and CDR2 ANQGSEA. The CDR3 consists of 13 residues. The CDR3 sequence is CSVSDSPNQPQHF. CDR3 DNA: TGCAGCGTCTCGGACAGCCCCAATCAGCCCCAGCATTTT.

This clonotype was seen more than once but under ten times. This chain uses TRBV25-1 with TRBJ2-3, with 10 bases fitting TRBD1. The V gene's germline CDR1 is MGHDK and CDR2 SYGVNS. J was trimmed by 3 bases and V by 2 bases; bases with no gene match: 8. This CDR3 is 17 amino acids long. The CDR3 region is CASSEGAGQGITDTQYF. CDR3 DNA: TGTGCCAGCAGTGAAGGTGCGGGACAGGGGATTACAGATACGCAGTATTTT.

The chain has TRBV12-5 and TRBJ1-2; D is perhaps TRBD1 (5 bases). This CDR3 has 15 amino acids. The V and J ends lost 3 bases and 4 bases respectively, with 15 bases between them. Germline V gene lookup returns CDR1 LGHNT and CDR2 FRNRAP. CDR3 in amino acids: CASGLVSGTTYGYTF. The CDR3 DNA reads as TGTGCTAGTGGTTTAGTCTCCGGGACCACCTATGGCTACACCTTC.

The gene calls are TRBV7-3 and TRBJ2-3; D ambiguous. Trimming took off 5 bases at V and 2 bases at J, with 17 bases between the two ends. Germline-derived CDR1 and CDR2 are SGHTA and FQGTGA. CDR3 length: 16 amino acids. CDR3: CASSPQGNSHTDTQYF. In DNA form, the CDR3 reads TGTGCCAGCAGCCCCCAAGGGAACAGCCACACAGATACGCAGTATTTT.

J is TRBJ2-7 and V is TRBV7-9, with TRBD1 matching over 9 bases. The CDR3 extends over 16 amino acids. V dropped 5 bases and J dropped 1; count of bases not matched to a gene: 9. Germline CDR1 and CDR2: SEHNR and FQNEAQ (reference sequence). This CDR3 is CASSPGQGKISYEQYF. The CDR3 coding sequence is TGTGCCAGCAGCCCAGGACAGGGGAAAATTTCCTACGAGCAGTACTTC.

This clonotype was counted a few times. The V and J genes are TRBV9 and TRBJ1-4; D unresolved. This CDR3 comprises 14 residues. Per germline, CDR1 SGDLS and CDR2 YYNGEE. Trimming cost V 2 bases and J 3 bases, with 8 bases left between them. CDR3 residues: CASSVRYSNEKLFF. The DNA for the CDR3 is TGTGCCAGCAGCGTTCGATACTCTAATGAAAAACTGTTTTTT.

This clonotype was recorded a few times. The chain recombines TRBV6-2 or TRBV6-3 with TRBJ2-7; 8 nucleotides align to TRBD1. The CDR3 loop spans 17 amino acids. V shed 2 bases, J shed 0 bases, and the junction held 9 bases outside the gene matches. Germline CDR1 MNHEY, CDR2 SVGEGT. The CDR3 protein is CASSYGIPGTGSYEQYF. CDR3 coding DNA: TGTGCCAGCAGTTACGGGATCCCCGGGACAGGCTCCTACGAGCAGTACTTC.

This clonotype was counted a few times. The chain has TRBV12-3 or TRBV12-4 and TRBJ1-2; TRBD1 is a possible D gene (5 bases). The CDR3 has 12 residues. Trimming stripped 3 bases from V and 7 bases from J, with 9 bases between. CDR3 protein: CASSLEGFGYTF. The CDR3 DNA reads TGTGCCAGCAGTTTGGAGGGGTTTGGCTACACCTTC.

The rearrangement uses TRBV4-1 and TRBJ2-3; TRBD2 is a possible D gene (6 bases). CDR3 size: 17 residues. Germline CDR1 MGHRA, CDR2 YSYEKL. The V end was cut by 2 bases, the J end by 4 bases, with 19 bases between. CDR3 sequence reads: CASSQRIMGGQADTQYF. CDR3 nucleotide sequence: TGCGCCAGCAGCCAAAGAATAATGGGGGGTCAGGCAGATACGCAGTATTTT.